This T cell receptor beta chain derives from a study of regulatory T cells in long-lasting Graves disease. Study outcomes and limitations: Newly diagnosed Graves' patients had higher TCR diversity than persistent ones.

As for time point: newly diagnosed GD, antithyroid drugs for less than 3 months. Scientists built the TCR library using RNA that was extracted from PBMCs. CDR3-region Arm-PCR and iRepertoire HTBI primers produced the TCR beta libraries. Each CDR3 protein gets one entry after TCRdb re-called the multiplex PCR reads with MiXCR. The data contain roughly 430,000 distinct CDR3 sequences, around 15% of them singletons. This clonotype was recorded at least ten times. Its matching antigen is unknown. CDR1 and CDR2 from the germline V gene are MNHNS and SASEGT. The CDR3 has 11 amino acids. Trimming cost V 6 bases and J 6 bases, with 7 bases left between them. Separately, the same data were catalogued under a study of T cells in Graves' hyperthyroidism and ophthalmopathy.

The V and J genes are TRBV6-1 and TRBJ2-3; no clear D. This TCR was sampled from a woman in her twenties or thirties with Graves disease. The sample was peripheral blood mononuclear cells (PBMCs), taken at new diagnosis, from a patient treated with antithyroid drugs. The CDR3 coding sequence is TGTGCCAGCAGGAGTGAGGATACGCAGTATTTT. This translates into CASRSEDTQYF.